The 28 T cell receptor beta chains below come from one sample, sequenced in a study of graft-versus-host responses after intestinal transplantation. Their antigens remain unidentified. Profiled with immunoSEQ multiplex PCR; TCRdb holds only in-frame clones, not every one. The sample shows about 86,000 clones, roughly nine tenths of them seen only once. Sequencing was performed on unstimulated CD8+ T cells sorted from spleen or lymph node cells, taken before intestinal transplant. The receptor set was obtained from a human donor who received an intestinal transplant.

The CDR3 region is CASSPRQGDVDTEAFF. The CDR3 coding sequence is TGTGCCAGCAGTCCTCGACAGGGGGATGTCGACACTGAAGCTTTCTTT. V is TRBV28 and J is TRBJ1-1; 9 bases are a match to TRBD1. J lost 3 bases, V lost 5 bases, and 10 bases had no gene match. The CDR3 extends over 16 amino acids. Germline lookup yields CDR1 MDHEN and CDR2 SYDVKM. The whole variable domain, filled in from reference TRBV28 and TRBJ1-1, reads DVKVTQSSRYLVKRTGEKVFLECVQDMDHENMFWYRQDPGLGLRLIYFSYDVKMKEKGDIPEGYSVSREKKERFSLILESASTNQTSMYLCASSPRQGDVDTEAFFGQGTRLTVV.

The V and J genes are TRBV27 and TRBJ1-6, with 8 bases fitting TRBD1. This CDR3 contains 13 residues. V gave up 3 bases and J gave up 10 bases; unmatched junction bases: 2. Looked up from germline, CDR1 is MNHEY and CDR2 is SMNVEV (reference sequence). CDR3 sequence reads: CASSFRGRSPLHF. CDR3 DNA: TGTGCCAGCAGTTTCAGGGGGCGATCACCCCTCCACTTT.

The CDR3 spells CASSAGTYNEQFF. In nucleotides, the CDR3 is TGTGCCAGCAGCGCTGGCACCTACAATGAGCAGTTCTTC. The V call is TRBV9, the J call TRBJ2-1; D uncertain. Between the trimmed V and J ends, which lost 3 bases and 2 bases, there was a span of 6 bases. CDR3 size: 13 residues. CDR1 is SGDLS, CDR2 YYNGEE, per germline.

CDR3 DNA sequence: TGCAGTGCTCCGGACAGCTACGAGCAGTACTTC. The encoded protein is CSAPDSYEQYF. The chain uses TRBV20-1 and TRBJ2-7; a possible D gene is TRBD1 (6 bases). This CDR3 comprises 11 residues. Looked up from germline, CDR1 is DFQATT and CDR2 is SNEGSKA (reference sequence). Between the trimmed V and J ends, which lost 5 bases and 3 bases, there was a span of 8 bases.

The genes are TRBV10-3 and TRBJ2-1, with D perhaps TRBD2 (6 bases). The V gene lost 4 bases and the J gene lost 7 bases, with 14 bases spanning the gap. The CDR3 covers 14 residues. In germline, CDR1 is ENHRY, CDR2 SYGVKD. The CDR3, as DNA: TGTGCCATCAGTGGAACGGGACTCCTAAATGAGCAGTTCTTC. Its protein product is CAISGTGLLNEQFF.

The CDR3 sequence: CASSQDGGGKAFF. As DNA, the CDR3 is TGCGCCAGCAGCCAAGATGGGGGGGGGAAAGCTTTCTTT. This chain connects TRBV4-1 to TRBJ1-1, with D possibly TRBD1 on 5 matching bases. Germline lookup yields CDR1 MGHRA and CDR2 YSYEKL. V was shortened by 0 bases and J by 9 bases, with 11 bases between the two germline ends. This CDR3 has 13 residues.

Comments on this clone: This same CDR3 is encoded by further DNA sequences in the sample. J is TRBJ2-1 and V is TRBV4-1; TRBD2 matches at 10 bases. The germline gives CDR1 MGHRA, CDR2 YSYEKL. The CDR3 runs 15 residues. J lost 2 bases, V lost 2 bases, and 0 bases had no gene match. The CDR3 nucleotides are TGCGCCAGCAGCCAAACTAGCGGGACCTACAATGAGCAGTTCTTC. Protein sequence: CASSQTSGTYNEQFF.

The chain links TRBV28 to TRBJ2-7; 7 bases agree with TRBD1. This CDR3 comprises 12 residues. Germline V lookup: CDR1 MDHEN, CDR2 SYDVKM. V was clipped by 6 bases and J by 6 bases; unmatched bases: 5. The DNA of the CDR3 is TGTGCCAGCAGACCGACAGGGCCCGAGCAGTACTTC. Its translation is CASRPTGPEQYF.

The chain has TRBV6-1 and TRBJ2-3; 7 bases are a match to TRBD1. This CDR3 has 20 residues. Germline CDR1 is MNHNS and CDR2 is SASEGT. The V segment lost 3 bases and the J segment 2 bases; nucleotides outside the gene matches: 20. CDR3 bases: TGTGCCAGCAGTGACCGAGACAGGGTTGGAGGCTTTGGCCCCACAGATACGCAGTATTTT. This encodes CASSDRDRVGGFGPTDTQYF.

CDR3 loop: CAWSVGTGGYGYTF. The CDR3 region has the DNA TGTGCCTGGAGTGTAGGGACGGGGGGGTATGGCTACACCTTC. The chain has TRBV30 and TRBJ1-2, with a tentative D call TRBD1 (5 bases). V was cut by 0 bases and J by 5 bases, with 13 bases left in between. The CDR3 totals 14 residues. Per germline, CDR1 GTSNPN and CDR2 SVGIG (reference sequence).

The V call is TRBV11-2, the J call TRBJ2-7; D not resolved. The CDR3 length is 13 residues. The germline V gene has CDR1 SGHAT and CDR2 FQNNGV. The V and J ends lost 5 bases and 4 bases respectively, with 12 bases between them. DNA of the CDR3: TGTGCCAGCAGCCGAGGTCCGGCGTACGAGCAGTACTTC. It yields the protein CASSRGPAYEQYF.

The chain carries TRBV27 and TRBJ1-1; no reliable D call. CDR3 length: 14 amino acids. The V gene's germline CDR1 is MNHEY and CDR2 SMNVEV (reference sequence). V gave up 3 bases and J gave up 2 bases, with 10 bases separating them. CDR3 sequence: CASSFRGPNTEAFF. The CDR3 DNA reads TGTGCCAGCAGTTTCAGAGGGCCTAACACTGAAGCTTTCTTT.

V is TRBV7-2 and J is TRBJ2-1; D remains ambiguous. Germline CDR1 reads SGHTA; CDR2 reads FQGNSA. Trimming left V 5 bases short and J 1 base short, with 12 bases between. The CDR3 length is 15 residues. This chain's CDR3 is CASSPMAVSYNEQFF. CDR3 bases: TGTGCCAGCAGCCCAATGGCCGTATCCTACAATGAGCAGTTCTTC.

The chain is built from TRBV9 and TRBJ2-3, with 8 bases identical to TRBD2. The V and J ends lost 0 bases and 3 bases, in that order; junction bases with no gene match: 9. Germline V gene sequence: CDR1 SGDLS, CDR2 YYNGEE. This CDR3 is 17 amino acids long. Here the CDR3 reads CASSVASGGGRTDTQYF. The CDR3 DNA follows: TGTGCCAGCAGCGTAGCTTCCGGGGGGGGAAGAACAGATACGCAGTATTTT.

The rearrangement joins TRBV11-2 to TRBJ2-1; 7 nucleotides line up with TRBD2. V lost 8 bases to trimming and J lost 6 bases; unmatched junction nucleotides: 10. This CDR3 comprises 14 residues. Germline CDR1 SGHAT, CDR2 FQNNGV. CDR3 nucleotide sequence: TGTGCCAGCCGGGGAGGGTACCCCCCCAATGAGCAGTTCTTC. As protein: CASRGGYPPNEQFF.

This sequence joins TRBV11-2 and TRBJ1-1; 7 nucleotides match TRBD1. The CDR3 contains 16 residues. Trimming at V came to 4 bases and at J to 0 bases, leaving 8 bases not matched to a gene. In germline, CDR1 is SGHAT, CDR2 FQNNGV. CDR3 sequence reads: CASSSYRQGVNTEAFF. CDR3 coding DNA: TGTGCCAGCAGCTCCTACCGACAGGGAGTGAACACTGAAGCTTTCTTT.

The chain has TRBV30 and TRBJ2-7, with 9 positions matching TRBD1. V was clipped by 7 bases and J by 5 bases; unmatched bases: 9. Germline lookup yields CDR1 GTSNPN and CDR2 SVGIG (reference sequence). The CDR3 sequence is 13 residues long. The CDR3 DNA follows: TGTGCCTTCAATCCGGGACAGGGTAACGAGCAGTACTTC. It codes for CAFNPGQGNEQYF.

This clone was seen once. The V gene is TRBV9, the J gene TRBJ1-1; the match to TRBD1 covers 11 bases. This CDR3 contains 16 residues. V dropped 0 bases and J dropped 1; count of bases not matched to a gene: 2. The germline CDR1 and CDR2 sequences are SGDLS and YYNGEE. The CDR3: CASSVVGTGGNTEAFF. DNA for the CDR3: TGTGCCAGCAGCGTAGTAGGGACAGGGGGGAACACTGAAGCTTTCTTT. Complete variable domain (other parts from reference TRBV9 and TRBJ1-1): DSGVTQTPKHLITATGQRVTLRCSPRSGDLSVYWYQQSLDQGLQFLIQYYNGEERAKGNILERFSAQQFPDLHSELNLSSLELGDSALYFCASSVVGTGGNTEAFFGQGTRLTVV.

This chain connects TRBV5-1 to TRBJ2-7, with 11 positions matching TRBD1. After removal of 3 bases from V and 5 bases from J, the junction contained 4 bases not matched to a gene. Looked up from germline, CDR1 is SGHRS and CDR2 is YFSETQ. This CDR3 comprises 14 residues. In nucleotides, the CDR3 is TGCGCCAGCAGCTACGGGACAGGGGGAAACGAGCAGTACTTC. Residues: CASSYGTGGNEQYF. Complete variable domain (other parts from reference TRBV5-1 and TRBJ2-7): KAGVTQTPRYLIKTRGQQVTLSCSPISGHRSVSWYQQTPGQGLQFLFEYFSETQRNKGNFPGRFSGRQFSNSRSEMNVSTLELGDSALYLCASSYGTGGNEQYFGPGTRLTVT.

This chain joins TRBV7-9 and TRBJ2-1; no firm D call. Trimming took 1 base from V and 8 from J, leaving 12 bases between them. Germline assignment: CDR1 SEHNR and CDR2 FQNEAQ (reference sequence). This CDR3 has 14 residues. This chain's CDR3 is CASSLESLGDEQFF. The CDR3 DNA sequence: TGTGCCAGCAGCTTAGAATCCCTAGGCGATGAGCAGTTCTTC.

This clone was detected once. The J gene is TRBJ2-2, the V gene TRBV28; a weak D match, TRBD1 (5 bases). This CDR3 contains 16 residues. Germline-derived CDR1 and CDR2 are MDHEN and SYDVKM. Trimming took off 4 bases at V and 5 bases at J, with 17 bases between the two ends. CDR3 DNA: TGTGCCAGCAGTTCCATCCTGACAGATTCTACCGGGGAGCTGTTTTTT. It encodes CASSSILTDSTGELFF.

V is TRBV11-2 and J is TRBJ2-7; D is ambiguous. Germline CDR1 is SGHAT and CDR2 is FQNNGV. The V end was cut by 3 bases, the J end by 4 bases, with 10 bases between. This CDR3 is 13 amino acids long. Written as DNA, the CDR3 is TGTGCCAGCAGCTTGTACGGGTTTTACGAGCAGTACTTC. It encodes CASSLYGFYEQYF.

V and J are TRBV7-2 and TRBJ2-3; TRBD1 agrees at 8 bases. Germline loops: CDR1 SGHTA, CDR2 FQGNSA. The CDR3 totals 16 residues. Losses at the gene ends were 5 bases for V and 4 bases for J; bases not matched to a gene: 11. The CDR3: CASSPIGTGEADTQYF. CDR3 nucleotides: TGTGCCAGCAGCCCTATTGGGACAGGAGAAGCAGATACGCAGTATTTT.

This clone came up once. The rearrangement joins TRBV6-5 to TRBJ2-1; TRBD1 matches 12 bases. The CDR3 has 15 residues. V shed 6 bases and J 7 bases; nucleotides not matched to a gene: 7. The germline V gene has CDR1 MNHEY and CDR2 SVGAGI. This CDR3 reads CASRTGTGGFNEQFF. The CDR3 nucleotides read TGTGCCAGCAGAACCGGGACAGGGGGCTTTAATGAGCAGTTCTTC.

The J gene is TRBJ2-7, the V gene TRBV9; the D gene is possibly TRBD1 (6 bases). This CDR3 spans 11 amino acids. V lost 4 bases, J lost 6 bases, and 8 bases lay in between. Germline V gene data show CDR1 as SGDLS and CDR2 as YYNGEE. The chain's CDR3 is CASSKGGEQYF. The CDR3 DNA reads as TGTGCCAGCAGCAAAGGGGGCGAGCAGTACTTC. Full variable domain (missing parts from reference TRBV9 and TRBJ2-7): DSGVTQTPKHLITATGQRVTLRCSPRSGDLSVYWYQQSLDQGLQFLIQYYNGEERAKGNILERFSAQQFPDLHSELNLSSLELGDSALYFCASSKGGEQYFGPGTRLTVT.

The chain uses TRBV5-6 and TRBJ2-2, with 8 bases that match TRBD1. Per germline, CDR1 SGHDT and CDR2 YYEEEE. V shed 4 bases and J 2 bases; nucleotides not matched to a gene: 13. There are 18 residues in the CDR3. CDR3 bases: TGTGCCAGCAGCCAGGTCGGCGGACAGGGCTTAAACACCGGGGAGCTGTTTTTT. Translation gives CASSQVGGQGLNTGELFF.

This chain links TRBV12-2 with TRBJ2-6; no DNA check was done on the table's D call, TRBD2. TRBV12-2 is a pseudogene segment. The CDR3 is made up of 15 amino acids. DNA of the CDR3: TGTGCAAGTCGCTTCCTAGACCCGGCGGCCAACGTCCTGACTTTC. Its translation: CASRFLDPAANVLTF.

The chain combines TRBV15 with TRBJ2-1; 10 bases line up with TRBD2. Per germline, CDR1 LNHNV and CDR2 YYDKDF (reference sequence). The CDR3 loop spans 14 amino acids. V was clipped by 4 bases and J by 5 bases; unmatched bases: 2. CDR3 in DNA: TGTGCCACCAGCACAGGACTAGCGGACAATGAGCAGTTCTTC. It specifies CATSTGLADNEQFF.